These 3 T cell receptor beta chains came from one sample sequenced in a study of blood T cell repertoires in COVID-19. Assay: immunoSEQ multiplex PCR; the TCRdb copy retains only in-frame clones and omits some. The sample lists under 300,000 clones; over 80% were seen once. Sequenced sample: peripheral blood. The receptors derive from a woman aged 55-70 years with active or convalescent COVID-19.

V gene TRBV9 combines with J gene TRBJ2-7, with D perhaps matching TRBD1 (5 bases). Germline CDR1 SGDLS, CDR2 YYNGEE. V was pared by 0 bases and J by 0 bases, with 10 bases between. This CDR3 comprises 15 residues. The CDR3 loop is CASSVAKGFSYEQYF. The DNA of the CDR3 is TGTGCCAGCAGCGTAGCGAAGGGGTTCTCCTACGAGCAGTACTTC. The entire variable domain, with the rest obtained from reference TRBV9 and TRBJ2-7, is as follows: DSGVTQTPKHLITATGQRVTLRCSPRSGDLSVYWYQQSLDQGLQFLIQYYNGEERAKGNILERFSAQQFPDLHSELNLSSLELGDSALYFCASSVAKGFSYEQYFGPGTRLTVT.

The rearrangement links TRBV7-9 to TRBJ1-3; D gene uncertain. The CDR3 covers 15 residues. V dropped 5 bases and J dropped 4 bases, with 15 bases sitting between them. Looked up from germline, CDR1 is SEHNR and CDR2 is FQNEAQ (reference sequence). CDR3 protein: CASSHSSMKGNTIYF. For the CDR3, the DNA is TGTGCCAGCAGCCACAGCTCGATGAAAGGAAACACCATATATTTT.

The chain is built from TRBV14 and TRBJ1-6, with a tentative D call TRBD1 (6 bases). The CDR3 has 13 amino acids. V lost 2 bases and J lost 8, with 7 bases in between. Germline V gives CDR1 SGHDN, CDR2 FVKESK. The CDR3 protein is CASSQNRDSPLHF. The CDR3 DNA is TGTGCCAGCAGCCAAAACAGGGATTCACCCCTCCACTTT.